These 21 T cell receptor beta chains were all obtained from the same sample, sequenced in a study of blood T cell repertoires in COVID-19. Only in-frame clones appear in the TCRdb table, and some are missing; sequencing was by immunoSEQ multiplex PCR. The data contain 11,000 to 15,000 clones, approximately 90% of them singletons. The source material was peripheral blood. These TCRs come from a human donor in a cohort sampled during active COVID-19.

The count of this clone is one. This chain links TRBV6-5 with TRBJ2-7; 7 bases agree with TRBD2. The CDR3 totals 15 residues. V was pared by 0 bases and J by 1 base, with 3 bases of the junction left unmatched. Germline CDR1 and CDR2: MNHEY and SVGAGI. The CDR3 protein is CASSYSSGKSYEQYF. As DNA, the CDR3 is TGTGCCAGCAGTTACTCGAGCGGGAAATCCTACGAGCAGTACTTC.

The chain couples TRBV11-2 to TRBJ2-1; 7 nucleotides agree with TRBD2. The CDR3 sequence is 14 residues long. J gave up 10 bases and V 3 bases, and 9 bases lay outside the gene matches. Germline V CDR1 and CDR2: SGHAT, FQNNGV. The CDR3 DNA is TGTGCCAGCAGCTTGGGGTTGCGGGGGAGGGAGCAGTTCTTC. It is translated as CASSLGLRGREQFF.

The genes are TRBV2 and TRBJ1-1; weak D call: TRBD1 (5 bases). The germline V gene has CDR1 SNHLY and CDR2 FYNNEI. V was trimmed by 6 bases and J by 4 bases, leaving 6 bases between them. The CDR3 runs to 11 residues. The CDR3 reads CASSGGTEAFF. The CDR3 coding sequence is TGTGCCAGCAGCGGGGGCACTGAAGCTTTCTTT.

The chain uses TRBV19 and TRBJ2-3; no definite D call. The CDR3 is made up of 13 amino acids. V lost 0 bases, J lost 4 bases, and 5 bases lay in between. Per germline, CDR1 LNHDA and CDR2 SQIVND (reference sequence). CDR3 in DNA: TGTGCCAGTAGTATAGATCTCCCAGATACGCAGTATTTT. Translation gives CASSIDLPDTQYF.

This chain joins TRBV6-5 and TRBJ2-7; 7 nucleotides agree with TRBD1. The ends lost 3 bases at V and 4 bases at J; junction bases unmatched: 6. This CDR3 spans 14 amino acids. CDR1 MNHEY and CDR2 SVGAGI come from the germline V gene. The CDR3 nucleotides read TGTGCCAGCAGTTATGAGGGGGCCTTTTACGAGCAGTACTTC. The encoded protein is CASSYEGAFYEQYF.

CDR3 region: CASSFPGAGELFF. Here the CDR3 DNA reads TGTGCCAGCAGCTTCCCAGGGGCCGGGGAGCTGTTTTTT. This chain uses TRBV7-9 with TRBJ2-2; maybe TRBD1 (6 bases). V was pared by 3 bases and J by 6 bases, with 8 bases between. The CDR3 has 13 amino acids. The germline CDR1 and CDR2 sequences are SEHNR and FQNEAQ (reference sequence).

This chain joins TRBV7-2 and TRBJ1-6; TRBD1 matches 9 bases. The CDR3 contains 15 residues. Trimming cost V 4 bases and J 7 bases; bases outside gene matches: 5. Germline V gene data show CDR1 as SGHTA and CDR2 as FQGNSA. The CDR3 DNA follows: TGTGCCAGCAGCTCAGGACAGGGGACGAATTCACCCCTCCACTTT. Encoded protein: CASSSGQGTNSPLHF.

The gene calls are TRBV18 and TRBJ2-5, with D uncertain. The CDR3 runs to 13 residues. CDR1 is KGHSH and CDR2 is LQKENI in the germline V gene. Trimming stripped 4 bases from V and 5 bases from J, with 11 bases between. As DNA, the CDR3 is TGTGCCAGCTCACAGGTTAGCCGGGAGACCCAGTACTTC. This encodes CASSQVSRETQYF.

V is TRBV18 and J is TRBJ2-4; 9 nucleotides match TRBD1. The CDR3 has 16 amino acids. The V gene end was trimmed by 5 bases and the J gene end by 0 bases; junction bases not matched to a gene: 5. CDR1 is KGHSH, CDR2 LQKENI, per germline. CDR3 protein: CASSEGQGLAKNIQYF. DNA for the CDR3: TGTGCCAGCTCAGAGGGACAGGGCTTAGCCAAAAACATTCAGTACTTC.

The chain recombines TRBV5-4 with TRBJ1-1; D gene ambiguous. Germline V gene lookup returns CDR1 SGHNT and CDR2 YYREEE (reference sequence). The CDR3 is 16 residues long. Between the trimmed V and J ends, which lost 0 bases and 4 bases, there was a span of 16 bases. The CDR3 sequence is CASSLGSGGLFTEAFF. The CDR3 DNA is TGTGCCAGCAGCTTGGGTAGTGGAGGGCTTTTCACTGAAGCTTTCTTT.

This sequence joins TRBV5-4 and TRBJ1-6, with 7 bases aligning to TRBD1. CDR1 is SGHNT and CDR2 is YYREEE in the germline V gene (reference sequence). This CDR3 has 16 residues. Germline trimming cut 4 bases from V and 5 bases from J; bases unmatched to any gene: 9. CDR3 DNA: TGTGCCAGCAGCACGGATGACAGGGCCAATAATTCACCCCTCCACTTT. It is translated as CASSTDDRANNSPLHF. The whole variable domain, filled in from reference TRBV5-4 and TRBJ1-6, reads ETGVTQSPTHLIKTRGQQVTLRCSSQSGHNTVSWYQQALGQGPQFIFQYYREEENGRGNFPPRFSGLQFPNYSSELNVNALELDDSALYLCASSTDDRANNSPLHFGNGTRLTVT.

The chain joins TRBV12-3 or TRBV12-4 to TRBJ1-3; D is unresolved. This CDR3 has 12 residues. Trimming removed 10 bases from V and 0 bases from J, with 7 bases in between. The CDR3 sequence: CATQRSGNTIYF. The CDR3 nucleotides read TGTGCCACCCAGCGCTCTGGAAACACCATATATTTT.

The chain couples TRBV12-3 or TRBV12-4 to TRBJ2-7; D gene unclear. The V and J ends lost 7 bases and 0 bases respectively, with 10 bases between them. This CDR3 spans 13 amino acids. In nucleotides, the CDR3 is TGTGCCAGCAAGCGCCCGAGCTCCTACGAGCAGTACTTC. Translated: CASKRPSSYEQYF.

This chain uses TRBV13 with TRBJ2-2; D may be TRBD1 (6 bases). V lost 3 bases and J lost 5, with 34 bases in between. Germline-derived CDR1 and CDR2 are PRHDT and FYEKMQ (reference sequence). This CDR3 has 22 residues. The CDR3 region is CASSFRHREAEPPPTWTGELFF. CDR3 DNA: TGTGCCAGCAGCTTCAGACACAGGGAAGCGGAACCACCTCCCACCTGGACCGGGGAGCTGTTTTTT. Filled out from reference TRBV13 and TRBJ2-2, the complete variable domain reads AAGVIQSPRHLIKEKRETATLKCYPIPRHDTVYWYQQGPGQDPQFLISFYEKMQSDKGSIPDRFSAQQFSDYHSELNMSSLELGDSALYFCASSFRHREAEPPPTWTGELFFGEGSRLTVL.

The chain employs TRBV15 and TRBJ1-2, with 7 bases aligning to TRBD1. J lost 6 bases, V lost 0 bases, and 7 bases had no gene match. The germline V gene encodes CDR1 LNHNV and CDR2 YYDKDF (reference sequence). The CDR3 extends over 15 amino acids. The CDR3 protein is CATSRDLTGWNGYTF. The CDR3 bases are TGTGCCACCAGCAGAGATCTGACAGGGTGGAATGGCTACACCTTC.

The V and J genes are TRBV2 and TRBJ1-3; a weak D match, TRBD1 (5 bases). Germline loops: CDR1 SNHLY, CDR2 FYNNEI. Trimming removed 2 bases from V and 1 base from J, with 9 bases in between. CDR3 length equals 15 residues. In DNA, the CDR3 is TGTGCCAGCAGTGAACGTAGGGGATCTGGAAACACCATATATTTT. It codes for CASSERRGSGNTIYF.

The chain joins TRBV7-2 to TRBJ2-3, with TRBD1 identical over 7 bases. Germline assignment: CDR1 SGHTA and CDR2 FQGNSA. The CDR3 has 15 residues. Losses at the gene ends were 3 bases for V and 2 bases for J; bases not matched to a gene: 5. CDR3 nucleotide sequence: TGTGCCAGCAGCTTGGGGACAGTCTCCACAGATACGCAGTATTTT. Residues: CASSLGTVSTDTQYF.

This clone was counted once. V is TRBV6-1 and J is TRBJ2-5, with D perhaps TRBD1 (5 bases). V dropped 1 base and J dropped 3 bases, with 9 bases sitting between them. The CDR3 runs 14 residues. CDR1 and CDR2 (germline): MNHNS, SASEGT. The CDR3 loop is CASSEGGAEETQYF. Written as DNA, the CDR3 is TGTGCCAGCAGTGAAGGGGGCGCGGAAGAGACCCAGTACTTC.

The table lists this clone with a few counts. The CDR3 is CASSLVPGNTEAFF. DNA for the CDR3: TGTGCCAGCAGCTTAGTCCCAGGAAACACTGAAGCTTTCTTT. V usage is TRBV7-2 and J usage is TRBJ1-1; unclear D gene. Germline V gene sequence: CDR1 SGHTA, CDR2 FQGNSA. V lost 1 base and J 2 bases, leaving 8 bases between the germline ends. The CDR3 covers 14 residues.

The V and J genes are TRBV19 and TRBJ1-2; TRBD1 matches 8 bases. This CDR3 has 15 residues. Trimming cost V 3 bases and J 4 bases; bases outside gene matches: 7. CDR1 and CDR2 from the germline V gene are LNHDA and SQIVND (reference sequence). The CDR3 region is CASSMPGGARYGYTF. As DNA, the CDR3 is TGTGCCAGTAGTATGCCAGGGGGCGCGCGCTATGGCTACACCTTC.

CDR3 residues: CASSEDSSRTQYF. CDR3 sequence (DNA): TGTGCCAGCAGCGAGGACAGCTCGAGGACCCAGTACTTC. J is TRBJ2-5 and V is TRBV9, with D possibly being TRBD1 (6 bases). CDR3 length: 13 residues. Trimming removed 3 bases at V and 7 bases at J, with 13 bases between. CDR1 is SGDLS and CDR2 is YYNGEE in the germline V gene.